This paragraph reports one T cell receptor beta chain. Its antigen is still unknown. This sample was included in a study of tumor-infiltrating lymphocytes in primary liver carcinoma. Study-level information: Each of the growths was stage T1-T3 N0M0, extending about 4.2 to 11 cm across. Findings and caveats of the study: Comparison of CD4+ and CD8+ repertoires was precluded by bulk unsorted samples.

TCR beta cDNA came from roughly 0.45 ug total RNA, primed with a constant-region primer. For TCR beta, libraries were produced by three nested multiplex PCR rounds using slightly modified ARM-PCR. Using its own MiXCR run on the multiplex PCR reads, TCRdb lists one record per CDR3 protein. Found here are about 180,000 distinct CDR3 sequences, less than 65% of them singletons; the top ten hold around 68%. The blood RNA (from unsorted whole blood) was obtained, and germline DNA was also extracted. Blood samples of four milliliters were drawn preoperatively. The sample taken for sequencing was peripheral blood. The TCR was taken from a man aged 35-49 years with primary liver carcinoma and hepatitis B virus infection.

The CDR3 DNA sequence: TGTGCCAGCAGCTCTGGTGGTCGAGGGCTAGCAGAAAATACGCAGTATTTT. Protein sequence: CASSSGGRGLAENTQYF. The rearrangement uses TRBV11-2 and TRBJ2-3; D might be TRBD2 (5 bases). Per germline, CDR1 SGHAT and CDR2 FQNNGV. V dropped 4 bases and J dropped 7 bases, with 24 bases sitting between them. The CDR3 loop spans 17 amino acids.